This TCR beta chain originates from a study of CD4 and CD8 cells across lung adenocarcinoma regions. This clonotype was seen ten or more times. Localized lung adenocarcinoma, a non-small cell lung cancer, affected the donors. From the PCR reads, TCRdb called clonotypes with MiXCR, one entry per CDR3 protein. Found here are around 23,000 distinct CDR3 sequences, around 56% of them singletons; the top ten hold 40% to 55%. Sequenced: CD8+ T cells from the center of a lung tumor. This sequence was found in a male donor with lung adenocarcinoma. The CD4 and CD8 labels of this study may be unreliable.

The CDR3 sequence is CASSLPPWGVKSSDTQYF. The CDR3 DNA is TGTGCCAGCAGTTTACCCCCCTGGGGGGTTAAATCATCAGATACGCAGTATTTT. This chain uses TRBV28 with TRBJ2-3; possible D gene TRBD2, 6 bases. Germline-derived CDR1 and CDR2 are MDHEN and SYDVKM. V lost 2 bases to trimming and J lost 4 bases, with 22 bases between them. The CDR3 has 18 amino acids.